This paragraph covers one T cell receptor (beta chain) sequence. The antigen it binds to is not known. No qualities accompany the bases; no much larger clone lies one base away. This sample was included in a study of OX40 agonist ivuxolimab in advanced cancers. Regarding the research as a whole: Ivuxolimab, which targeted the costimulatory receptor OX40 (CD134), was an agonistic, fully human IgG2 monoclonal antibody. Intravenous ivuxolimab was administered to patients every 2 weeks at six dose levels: 0.01, 0.1, 0.3, 1.5, 3 and 10 mg/kg. Of the roughly 54 dose-escalation patients, hepatocellular carcinoma was present in about 20, melanoma in approximately 15, renal cell carcinoma in 9 and head and neck cancer in 9. A male proportion of around 81% and a mean age of around 60 years, ranging from about 23 to 90, were recorded for the dose-escalation cohort. Prior anti-PD-1, anti-PD-L1 or anti-CTLA-4 therapy was permitted, and checkpoint inhibitors had been received by around 39% of dose-escalation patients. Partial responses occurred in three dose-escalation patients, of whom one had hepatocellular carcinoma and two had cutaneous melanoma. Peripheral TCRbeta sequencing aimed to test whether ivuxolimab altered TCR sequence diversity and caused clonal T-cell expansion. The paper describes the monotherapy dose-escalation part (N of about 52 patients) of the phase I trial of ivuxolimab.

For sequencing of the TCRbeta CDR3 region, genomic DNA was extracted from the sorted cells. The immunoSEQ Assay was used for sequencing of TCRbeta CDR3 regions. TCRdb took this table from immuneACCESS and kept in-frame rearrangements with V and J called. Such tables lack part of the clones; where checked against another copy, unresolved V genes explain under half of the gap, and the rest is unexplained. The sample table shows around 68,000 clones, and roughly 90% are seen once. The ten largest clonotypes hold under 3.5% of the sample. Paper-wide results and their limitations: Partial responders in the 0.1-3.0 mg/kg groups had among the lowest normalized peripheral clonal expansion, especially among CD8+ T cells. The antigen specificity of the clonally expanded peripheral T cells was not determined. After ivuxolimab, expanded clones were on average more numerous among CD8+ T cells than among CD4+ T cells. Low levels of normalized T-cell clonal expansion were also seen in some nonresponding patients. At doses of 0.1 to 3.0 mg/kg, clonal expansion of both CD4+ and CD8+ T cells in blood was seen between baseline and week 6.

CDR1 and CDR2 (SGHAT, FQNNGV) derive from the germline V gene. Taken from cysteine to phenylalanine, the CDR3 has 15 residues. Here the CDR3 DNA is all that survives: 45 bases in frame from base 1. Between the V and J ends, shortened by 0 bases and 2 bases respectively, the junction contains 8 bases. Patients with a history of autoimmune disease or receiving systemic immunosuppression were excluded from the trial. In every dose cohort, peripheral blood was drawn for TCR sequencing at baseline, cycle 4 day 1, and cycle 7 day 1. Samples were obtained from an open-label, multicenter, first-in-human phase I dose-escalation trial of ivuxolimab. Adults with locally advanced or metastatic melanoma, renal cell carcinoma, hepatocellular carcinoma or head and neck squamous cell carcinoma were enrolled in the trial. CD4+ and CD8+ T cells were sorted separately from peripheral blood before TCR sequencing.

The origin of this receptor is an adult with an advanced solid tumor such as melanoma, head and neck, liver or kidney cancer. Sequenced material: CD4+ or CD8+ T cells sorted from blood, taken in a trial of the OX40 agonist ivuxolimab. The V and J genes are TRBV11-2 and TRBJ1-3; no D segment can be confidently identified. The nucleotide sequence is TGTGCCAGCAGCTTAGATCGGGCCCCTGGAAACACCATATATTTT. Its translation reads: CASSLDRAPGNTIYF. With the rest looked up from the reference TRBV11-2 and TRBJ1-3 genes rather than sequenced, the full variable domain is EAGVAQSPRYKIIEKRQSVAFWCNPISGHATLYWYQQILGQGPKLLIQFQNNGVVDDSQLPKDRFSAERLKGVDSTLKIQPAKLEDSAVYLCASSLDRAPGNTIYFGEGSWLTVV.